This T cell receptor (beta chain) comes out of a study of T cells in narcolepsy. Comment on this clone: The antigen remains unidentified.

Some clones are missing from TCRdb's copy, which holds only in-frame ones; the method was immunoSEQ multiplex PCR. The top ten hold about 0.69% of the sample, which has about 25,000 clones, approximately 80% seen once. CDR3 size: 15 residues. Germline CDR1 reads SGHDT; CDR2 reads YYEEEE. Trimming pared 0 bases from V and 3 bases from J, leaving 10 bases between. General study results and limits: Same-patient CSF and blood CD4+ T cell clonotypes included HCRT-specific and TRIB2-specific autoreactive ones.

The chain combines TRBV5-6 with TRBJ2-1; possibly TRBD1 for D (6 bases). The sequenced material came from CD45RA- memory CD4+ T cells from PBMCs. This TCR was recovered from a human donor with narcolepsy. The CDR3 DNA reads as TGTGCCAGCAGCTTGGTCCAGGGGTTCTACAATGAGCAGTTCTTC. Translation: CASSLVQGFYNEQFF.